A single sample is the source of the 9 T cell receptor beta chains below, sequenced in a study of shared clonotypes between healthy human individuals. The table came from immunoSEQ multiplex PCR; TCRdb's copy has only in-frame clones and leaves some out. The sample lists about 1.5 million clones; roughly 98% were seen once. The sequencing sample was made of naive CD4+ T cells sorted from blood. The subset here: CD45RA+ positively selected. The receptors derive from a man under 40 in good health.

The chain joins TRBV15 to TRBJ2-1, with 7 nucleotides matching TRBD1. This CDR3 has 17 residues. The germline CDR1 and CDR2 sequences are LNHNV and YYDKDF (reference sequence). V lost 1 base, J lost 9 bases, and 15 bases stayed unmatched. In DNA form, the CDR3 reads TGTGCCACCAGCAGAGGTCTTCTCCGTGACAGGGATGGTGAGCAGTTCTTC. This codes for CATSRGLLRDRDGEQFF.

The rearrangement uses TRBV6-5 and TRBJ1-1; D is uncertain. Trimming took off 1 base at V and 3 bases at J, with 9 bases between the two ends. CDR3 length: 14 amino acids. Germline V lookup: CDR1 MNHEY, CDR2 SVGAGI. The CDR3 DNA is TGTGCCAGCAGTTACTGGGGTGGAGACACTGAAGCTTTCTTT. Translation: CASSYWGGDTEAFF.

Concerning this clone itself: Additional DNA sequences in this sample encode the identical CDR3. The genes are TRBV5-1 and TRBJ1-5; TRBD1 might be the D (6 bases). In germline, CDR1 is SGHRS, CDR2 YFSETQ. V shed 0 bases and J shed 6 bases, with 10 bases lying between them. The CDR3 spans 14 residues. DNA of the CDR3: TGCGCCAGCAGCTTGGTACAGGGTGGTCAGCCCCAGCATTTT. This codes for CASSLVQGGQPQHF. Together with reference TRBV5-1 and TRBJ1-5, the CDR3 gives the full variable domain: KAGVTQTPRYLIKTRGQQVTLSCSPISGHRSVSWYQQTPGQGLQFLFEYFSETQRNKGNFPGRFSGRQFSNSRSEMNVSTLELGDSALYLCASSLVQGGQPQHFGDGTRLSIL.

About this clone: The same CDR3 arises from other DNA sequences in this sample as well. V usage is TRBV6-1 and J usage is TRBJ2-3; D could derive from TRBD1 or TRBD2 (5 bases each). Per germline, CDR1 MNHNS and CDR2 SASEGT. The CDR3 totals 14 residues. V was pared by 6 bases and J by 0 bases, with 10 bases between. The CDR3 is CASSDRGSTDTQYF. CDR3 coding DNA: TGTGCCAGCAGCGACCGGGGCAGCACAGATACGCAGTATTTT.

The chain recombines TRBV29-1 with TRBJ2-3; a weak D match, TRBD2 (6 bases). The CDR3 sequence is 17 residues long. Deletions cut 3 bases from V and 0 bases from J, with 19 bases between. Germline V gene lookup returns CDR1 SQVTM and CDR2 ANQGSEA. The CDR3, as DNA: TGCAGCGTTGACGGGAGCCCCTCAGGCTGGAGCACAGATACGCAGTATTTT. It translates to CSVDGSPSGWSTDTQYF.

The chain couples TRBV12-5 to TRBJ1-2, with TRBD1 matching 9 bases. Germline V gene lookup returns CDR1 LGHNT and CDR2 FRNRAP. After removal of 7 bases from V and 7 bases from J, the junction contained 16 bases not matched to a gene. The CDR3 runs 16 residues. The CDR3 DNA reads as TGTGCTAGTGTTATTGGAGGGACAGGGAGTGTGAGTGGCTACACCTTC. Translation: CASVIGGTGSVSGYTF.

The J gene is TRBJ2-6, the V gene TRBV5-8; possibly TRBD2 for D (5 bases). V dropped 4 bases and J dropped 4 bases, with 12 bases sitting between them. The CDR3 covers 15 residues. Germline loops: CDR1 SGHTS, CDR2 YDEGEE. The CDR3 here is CASSLARAGANVLTF. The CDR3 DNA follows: TGTGCCAGCAGCCTGGCGAGGGCCGGGGCCAACGTCCTGACTTTC.

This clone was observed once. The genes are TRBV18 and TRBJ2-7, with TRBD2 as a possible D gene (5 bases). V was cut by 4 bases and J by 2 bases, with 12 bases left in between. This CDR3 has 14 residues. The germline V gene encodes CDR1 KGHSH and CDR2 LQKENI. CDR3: CASSRSGLTYEQYF. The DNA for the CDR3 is TGTGCCAGCTCACGATCGGGGTTAACCTACGAGCAGTACTTC.

CDR3 nucleotides: TGTGCCAGCAGCTTAGCGTCTGGGGAGGGTTACGAGCAGTACTTC. Amino acid sequence: CASSLASGEGYEQYF. The chain employs TRBV7-6 and TRBJ2-7; 7 nucleotides line up with TRBD2. The germline gives CDR1 SGHVS, CDR2 FNYEAQ. The junction had 6 bases not matched to a gene; V was cut back by 0 bases and J by 4 bases. The CDR3 is made up of 15 amino acids.